Each of the 20 T cell receptor beta chains below was sequenced from the same sample in a study of T cells in Graves' hyperthyroidism and ophthalmopathy. There were TCR beta CDR3 regions amplified from RNA transcripts. Carried out on the TCR CDR3, a first-round RT-PCR used the HTBI primer set. TCRdb reprocessed the multiplex PCR reads via MiXCR and lists one record per CDR3 protein. This table has a few hundred thousand distinct CDR3 sequences, less than 15% appearing once. The sequencing sample was made of blood. The receptors stem from a man between 25 and 39 years old with Graves' hyperthyroidism that later progressed to Graves' ophthalmopathy.

At least ten counts were recorded for this clonotype. The rearrangement links TRBV20-1 to TRBJ2-7, with 9 bases identical to TRBD2. Germline trimming cut 2 bases from V and 0 bases from J; bases unmatched to any gene: 2. CDR3 length equals 14 residues. Germline V CDR1 and CDR2: DFQATT, SNEGSKA (reference sequence). Here the CDR3 reads CSARKRGASYEQYF. For the CDR3, the DNA is TGCAGTGCTAGAAAGCGGGGGGCCTCCTACGAGCAGTACTTC.

This clonotype has only a few counts. J is TRBJ2-7 and V is TRBV4-1, with D perhaps TRBD2 (5 bases). V was pared by 0 bases and J by 0 bases, with 15 bases between. Germline CDR1 and CDR2: MGHRA and YSYEKL. CDR3 size: 17 residues. CDR3 sequence: CASSQDWVGESSYEQYF. The CDR3 region has the DNA TGCGCCAGCAGCCAAGATTGGGTGGGAGAGAGCTCCTACGAGCAGTACTTC.

This clonotype was detected many times. The chain recombines TRBV3-1 with TRBJ1-1, with D perhaps matching TRBD1 (6 bases). The V and J ends lost 1 base and 4 bases respectively, with 13 bases between them. CDR3 length equals 15 residues. CDR1 and CDR2 (germline): LGHDT, YNNKEL (reference sequence). CDR3 coding DNA: TGTGCCAGCAGCCAAGGTTTGGGGGGCCGCACTGAAGCTTTCTTT. This translates into CASSQGLGGRTEAFF.

The sample holds many counts of this clonotype. The chain is built from TRBV12-3 or TRBV12-4 and TRBJ1-4; D is unresolved. CDR3 size: 13 residues. V lost 6 bases and J 8 bases, leaving 13 bases between the germline ends. The DNA for the CDR3 is TGTGCCAGCAGCCGGTTCGGCGGGGAAAAACTGTTTTTT. Its translation: CASSRFGGEKLFF.

The table lists this clonotype with a few counts. V usage is TRBV5-1 and J usage is TRBJ2-1; 12 nucleotides agree with TRBD1. V gave up 0 bases and J gave up 12 bases; unmatched junction bases: 1. This CDR3 spans 13 amino acids. The germline CDR1 and CDR2 sequences are SGHRS and YFSETQ. CDR3 sequence: CASSLGDRGPQFF. In DNA, the CDR3 is TGCGCCAGCAGCTTGGGGGACAGGGGGCCGCAGTTCTTC. Based on the CDR3 plus reference TRBV5-1 and TRBJ2-1, the full variable domain is KAGVTQTPRYLIKTRGQQVTLSCSPISGHRSVSWYQQTPGQGLQFLFEYFSETQRNKGNFPGRFSGRQFSNSRSEMNVSTLELGDSALYLCASSLGDRGPQFFGPGTRLTVL.

This clonotype was seen ten or more times. The chain joins TRBV20-1 to TRBJ2-3; D gene unclear. Germline V lookup: CDR1 DFQATT, CDR2 SNEGSKA (reference sequence). Trimming removed 7 bases at V and 8 bases at J, with 16 bases between. The CDR3 covers 12 residues. In DNA form, the CDR3 reads TGCAGTGGGCCGACTGACGCTGGTACGCAGTATTTT. It codes for CSGPTDAGTQYF.

Only a few counts were recorded for this clonotype. The V gene is TRBV6-1, the J gene TRBJ2-4; the match to TRBD1 covers 8 bases. The CDR3 runs 14 residues. The germline gives CDR1 MNHNS, CDR2 SASEGT. Trimming removed 6 bases from V and 9 bases from J; junction bases left unmatched: 10. In nucleotides, the CDR3 is TGTGCCAGCAGACGCGGACAGGGTTCCGTCATTCAGTACTTC. The encoded protein is CASRRGQGSVIQYF.

A few counts support this clonotype. The chain has TRBV5-1 and TRBJ1-1; unclear D gene. Germline assignment: CDR1 SGHRS and CDR2 YFSETQ. The CDR3 spans 14 residues. With 4 bases removed from V and 5 bases from J, the gap between germline ends came to 15 bases. The DNA of the CDR3 is TGCGCCAGCAGCATTGTTGGGTGGAGGACTGAAGCTTTCTTT. This sequence encodes CASSIVGWRTEAFF.

Only a few counts were recorded for this clonotype. The chain joins TRBV11-1 to TRBJ1-2; no reliable D call. This CDR3 has 15 residues. Germline V gene data show CDR1 as SGHAT and CDR2 as FQDESV (reference sequence). Trimming took off 3 bases at V and 2 bases at J, with 13 bases between the two ends. CDR3 sequence: CASSFYTGHNYGYTF. The CDR3 coding sequence is TGTGCCAGCAGCTTTTACACCGGGCACAACTATGGCTACACCTTC.

The chain carries TRBV6-2 or TRBV6-3 and TRBJ1-1, with D possibly TRBD1 on 5 matching bases. There are 14 residues in the CDR3. Trimming shortened V by 0 bases and J by 6 bases, and 11 bases separated the two germline ends. Germline V gene sequence: CDR1 MNHEY, CDR2 SVGEGT. CDR3 nucleotide sequence: TGTGCCAGCAGTTACTCGAGGGGACCCGCTGAAGCTTTCTTT. It is translated as CASSYSRGPAEAFF.

This chain joins TRBV19 and TRBJ2-2, with 10 bases that match TRBD2. The CDR3 has 15 residues. Trimming took 7 bases from V and 4 from J; bases not matched to a gene: 6. Germline V gene lookup returns CDR1 LNHDA and CDR2 SQIVND (reference sequence). In DNA, the CDR3 is TGTGCCAGTAATTCACTAGCGGGACTCACCGGGGAGCTGTTTTTT. It specifies CASNSLAGLTGELFF.

This clonotype was observed at least ten times. The chain couples TRBV30 to TRBJ2-7; 8 nucleotides match TRBD1. J gave up 11 bases and V 5 bases, and 8 bases lay outside the gene matches. The CDR3 runs to 11 residues. The germline V gene has CDR1 GTSNPN and CDR2 SVGIG (reference sequence). CDR3 in amino acids: CAWGQGGLEYF. The CDR3 DNA is TGTGCCTGGGGACAGGGAGGTCTCGAGTACTTC.

This clonotype was recorded many times. The chain combines TRBV7-3 with TRBJ2-7; 7 positions agree with TRBD1. With V trimmed by 3 bases and J by 5 bases, 4 bases remained unmatched. The CDR3 length is 13 residues. Per germline, CDR1 SGHTA and CDR2 FQGTGA. The CDR3 DNA reads as TGTGCCAGCAGCTTGGGCCAGGGGGACGAGCAGTACTTC. Amino acids: CASSLGQGDEQYF.

V usage is TRBV28 and J usage is TRBJ1-2; TRBD1 matches at 7 bases. This CDR3 comprises 14 residues. The V segment lost 8 bases and the J segment 0 bases; nucleotides outside the gene matches: 6. The germline V gene has CDR1 MDHEN and CDR2 SYDVKM. In nucleotides, the CDR3 is TGTGCCAGCTTATCAGGGGGAACTAACTATGGCTACACCTTC. Protein product: CASLSGGTNYGYTF.

This clonotype was found many times. J is TRBJ1-1 and V is TRBV11-2; no reliable D call. The CDR3 contains 12 residues. Trimming removed 7 bases at V and 7 bases at J, with 13 bases between. Germline CDR1 reads SGHAT; CDR2 reads FQNNGV. Written as DNA, the CDR3 is TGTGCCAGCACCTCCTCGGAACTTGAAGCTTTCTTT. Translation: CASTSSELEAFF.

The V gene is TRBV6-6, the J gene TRBJ2-3, with TRBD1 identical over 7 bases. Germline V gene data show CDR1 as MNHNY and CDR2 as SVGAGI (reference sequence). The CDR3 is 17 amino acids. V was pared by 0 bases and J by 2 bases, with 8 bases of the junction left unmatched. For the CDR3, the DNA is TGTGCCAGCAGTTACTCCCCAGGGGGAATATCCACAGATACGCAGTATTTT. The encoded protein is CASSYSPGGISTDTQYF.

V usage is TRBV5-4 and J usage is TRBJ2-1; TRBD1 or TRBD2 may be the D gene (5 bases each). V was cut by 4 bases and J by 7 bases, with 15 bases left in between. The CDR3 contains 14 residues. Per the germline V gene, CDR1 is SGHNT and CDR2 is YYREEE (reference sequence). This CDR3 reads CASSNSRGRNEQFF. CDR3 DNA: TGTGCCAGCAGCAACTCTAGGGGACGGAATGAGCAGTTCTTC. Full variable domain (rest looked up from reference TRBV5-4 and TRBJ2-1): ETGVTQSPTHLIKTRGQQVTLRCSSQSGHNTVSWYQQALGQGPQFIFQYYREEENGRGNFPPRFSGLQFPNYSSELNVNALELDDSALYLCASSNSRGRNEQFFGPGTRLTVL.

The chain links TRBV28 to TRBJ1-5; the match to TRBD1 covers 8 bases. Trimming removed 6 bases from V and 7 bases from J; junction bases left unmatched: 8. The germline V gene has CDR1 MDHEN and CDR2 SYDVKM. The CDR3 spans 14 residues. The CDR3 spells CASSRAGGRQPQHF. The CDR3, as DNA: TGTGCCAGCAGCCGGGCAGGGGGCCGGCAGCCCCAGCATTTT. Full variable domain (rest looked up from reference TRBV28 and TRBJ1-5): DVKVTQSSRYLVKRTGEKVFLECVQDMDHENMFWYRQDPGLGLRLIYFSYDVKMKEKGDIPEGYSVSREKKERFSLILESASTNQTSMYLCASSRAGGRQPQHFGDGTRLSIL.

The table lists this clonotype with many counts. The gene calls are TRBV25-1 and TRBJ2-7; TRBD2 matches at 10 bases. The CDR3 extends over 16 amino acids. V trimming: 1 base; J trimming: 7 bases; junction bases outside the gene matches: 10. CDR1 MGHDK and CDR2 SYGVNS come from the germline V gene. This CDR3 is CASSESVAGGVWEQYF. Here the CDR3 DNA reads TGTGCCAGCAGTGAATCGGTAGCGGGGGGAGTATGGGAGCAGTACTTC.

This clonotype was seen at least ten times. This chain links TRBV9 with TRBJ2-5; D is possibly TRBD2 (5 bases). Germline lookup yields CDR1 SGDLS and CDR2 YYNGEE. V shed 3 bases and J shed 3 bases, with 12 bases lying between them. The CDR3 totals 14 residues. CDR3 sequence reads: CASSEAAGEETQYF. The DNA of the CDR3 is TGTGCCAGCAGCGAGGCTGCCGGGGAAGAGACCCAGTACTTC. Variable domain in full (rest from reference TRBV9 and TRBJ2-5): DSGVTQTPKHLITATGQRVTLRCSPRSGDLSVYWYQQSLDQGLQFLIQYYNGEERAKGNILERFSAQQFPDLHSELNLSSLELGDSALYFCASSEAAGEETQYFGPGTRLLVL.